The rows below give T cell receptor beta chains drawn from one sample of a study of T cells in Graves' hyperthyroidism and ophthalmopathy. A single record per CDR3 protein comes from TCRdb applying MiXCR to the multiplex PCR reads. The sample contains 500,000 to 650,000 distinct CDR3 sequences, under 20% of which appear only once. Source material: blood. These receptors were taken from a woman aged 18-30 years with Graves' ophthalmopathy. Both conserved end residues are part of each CDR3. A D gene is named only where the DNA matches it firmly. For some rows the clone size is stated as once, few or many, or as a class when expanded; others skip it.

CDR3nt: TGTGCCAGCACCCCAGACGGGCAGAACACTGAAGCTTTCTTT
CDR3aa: CASTPDGQNTEAFF
d_gene: NA
v_gene: TRBV2
j_gene: TRBJ1-1
abundance: many

CDR3nt: TGTGCCAGCAGTTTGATTGGGTGGACAGGGATTGAGCAGTACTTC
CDR3aa: CASSLIGWTGIEQYF
d_gene: TRBD1
v_gene: TRBV28
j_gene: TRBJ2-7
abundance: NA

CDR3nt: TGCGCCAGCAGCCAAGGACTAGCGGGAATTACTAGCACAGATACGCAGTATTTT
CDR3aa: CASSQGLAGITSTDTQYF
d_gene: TRBD2
v_gene: TRBV4-1
j_gene: TRBJ2-3
abundance: few

CDR3nt: TGCAGTGCTGACAGGGACAGGGGGTACCACGAGCAGTACTTC
CDR3aa: CSADRDRGYHEQYF
d_gene: TRBD1
v_gene: TRBV20-1
j_gene: TRBJ2-7
abundance: NA

CDR3nt: TGTGCCAGCAGCTTTGGGCGAATAGCCAAAAACATTCAGTACTTC
CDR3aa: CASSFGRIAKNIQYF
d_gene: NA
v_gene: TRBV5-6
j_gene: TRBJ2-4
abundance: NA

CDR3nt: TGTGCCAGCAGCTTCGGACAGGGGATCGGCTACACCTTC
CDR3aa: CASSFGQGIGYTF
d_gene: TRBD1
v_gene: TRBV9
j_gene: TRBJ1-2
abundance: NA

CDR3nt: TGTGCCAGCAGCCATACAGGGGGCGCGGAGGATGAAAAACTGTTTTTT
CDR3aa: CASSHTGGAEDEKLFF
d_gene: TRBD1
v_gene: TRBV4-2
j_gene: TRBJ1-4
abundance: NA

CDR3nt: TGTGCCAGCAGACGGACAGGGGAGGGCTACACCTTC
CDR3aa: CASRRTGEGYTF
d_gene: TRBD1
v_gene: TRBV28
j_gene: TRBJ1-2
abundance: once

CDR3nt: TGTGCCAGCAGGCCCCCAGATCAGCCCCAGCATTTT
CDR3aa: CASRPPDQPQHF
d_gene: NA
v_gene: TRBV2
j_gene: TRBJ1-5
abundance: many

CDR3nt: TGTGCCAGCCGGGAACGGAGGGGGAACACTGAAGCTTTCTTT
CDR3aa: CASRERRGNTEAFF
d_gene: NA
v_gene: TRBV7-2
j_gene: TRBJ1-1
abundance: many

CDR3nt: TGTGCCAGCAGCTTAACGGGGACCCAAGAGACCCAGTACTTC
CDR3aa: CASSLTGTQETQYF
d_gene: NA
v_gene: TRBV11-2
j_gene: TRBJ2-5
abundance: many

CDR3nt: TGTGCCACCAGTCCGGGGTTGGACACTGAAGCTTTCTTT
CDR3aa: CATSPGLDTEAFF
d_gene: NA
v_gene: TRBV24-1
j_gene: TRBJ1-1
abundance: NA

CDR3nt: TGTGCCAGCAGTTCCACCACGGATACGCAGTATTTT
CDR3aa: CASSSTTDTQYF
d_gene: NA
v_gene: TRBV2
j_gene: TRBJ2-3
abundance: many

CDR3nt: TGTGCCAGCAGTTCCCTCGGACAGGGTCCGAATGGCTACACCTTC
CDR3aa: CASSSLGQGPNGYTF
d_gene: TRBD1
v_gene: TRBV27
j_gene: TRBJ1-2
abundance: many

CDR3nt: TGTGCCAGCAGTGTCTACAGGGGTCTTGGAAACACCATATATTTT
CDR3aa: CASSVYRGLGNTIYF
d_gene: TRBD1
v_gene: TRBV12-3/TRBV12-4
j_gene: TRBJ1-3
abundance: NA

CDR3nt: TGTGCCAGCAGCCAAGGGGTAGGGAAATCACCCCTCCACTTT
CDR3aa: CASSQGVGKSPLHF
d_gene: NA
v_gene: TRBV14
j_gene: TRBJ1-6
abundance: few

CDR3nt: TGTGCCAGCAGCTTGGGGACAGGGATGGAGACCCAGTACTTC
CDR3aa: CASSLGTGMETQYF
d_gene: TRBD1
v_gene: TRBV5-5
j_gene: TRBJ2-5
abundance: NA

CDR3nt: TGTGCCAGCAGCCAAGCACAGGGGGTAGGGCAGCCCCAGCATTTT
CDR3aa: CASSQAQGVGQPQHF
d_gene: TRBD1
v_gene: TRBV3-1
j_gene: TRBJ1-5
abundance: many

CDR3nt: TGTGTTACCGCCCCCAGTCCGACGGACTATGGCTACACCTTC
CDR3aa: CVTAPSPTDYGYTF
d_gene: NA
v_gene: TRBV11-2
j_gene: TRBJ1-2
abundance: NA

CDR3nt: TGTGCCAGCAGTGAAGGGAGGGGAAAGGGCGAAAAACTGTTTTTT
CDR3aa: CASSEGRGKGEKLFF
d_gene: NA
v_gene: TRBV6-1
j_gene: TRBJ1-4
abundance: NA

CDR3nt: TGTGCCAGCAGTGAGGTGGCGGGGGGTGGCTACACCTTC
CDR3aa: CASSEVAGGGYTF
d_gene: NA
v_gene: TRBV25-1
j_gene: TRBJ1-2
abundance: many

CDR3nt: TGTGCCAGCAGCCCCACAGCTTACAATGAGCAGTTCTTC
CDR3aa: CASSPTAYNEQFF
d_gene: NA
v_gene: TRBV28
j_gene: TRBJ2-1
abundance: NA

CDR3nt: TGTGCCAGCAGCGTAGGTGGAGCATTAGGGCAGCAGTACTTC
CDR3aa: CASSVGGALGQQYF
d_gene: NA
v_gene: TRBV9
j_gene: TRBJ2-7
abundance: NA

CDR3nt: TGTGCCAGCGGGATAGGACAGAACCCGATGAACACTGAAGCTTTCTTT
CDR3aa: CASGIGQNPMNTEAFF
d_gene: NA
v_gene: TRBV6-1
j_gene: TRBJ1-1
abundance: NA

CDR3nt: TGTGCCTGGAGTGTTGCGAACACTGAAGCTTTCTTT
CDR3aa: CAWSVANTEAFF
d_gene: NA
v_gene: TRBV30
j_gene: TRBJ1-1
abundance: many

CDR3nt: TGCGCCAGCAGCCAAGCCCGGACAGAGTACGAGCAGTACTTC
CDR3aa: CASSQARTEYEQYF
d_gene: NA
v_gene: TRBV4-1
j_gene: TRBJ2-7
abundance: many

CDR3nt: TGTGCCAGCAGCGATTTAGACAGGGGCTATGGCTACACCTTC
CDR3aa: CASSDLDRGYGYTF
d_gene: TRBD1
v_gene: TRBV3-1
j_gene: TRBJ1-2
abundance: many

CDR3nt: TGCGCCAGCAGCTGGACTAGCGGGAGTCTAACCTGGGCTGATACGCAGTATTTT
CDR3aa: CASSWTSGSLTWADTQYF
d_gene: TRBD2
v_gene: TRBV5-1
j_gene: TRBJ2-3
abundance: few

CDR3nt: TGCAGCGTTGTGGAAAATCCGGGCGTAGGCGAGCAGTACTTC
CDR3aa: CSVVENPGVGEQYF
d_gene: NA
v_gene: TRBV29-1
j_gene: TRBJ2-7
abundance: NA

CDR3nt: TGTGCCAGCAGGGTAGGTGGGACTGCTAGGAATGAGCAGTTCTTC
CDR3aa: CASRVGGTARNEQFF
d_gene: NA
v_gene: TRBV28
j_gene: TRBJ2-1
abundance: many

CDR3nt: TGTGCCACCAGTGAGCAGGGGGTCTACAATGAGCAGTTCTTC
CDR3aa: CATSEQGVYNEQFF
d_gene: TRBD1
v_gene: TRBV24-1
j_gene: TRBJ2-1
abundance: many

CDR3nt: TGTGCCAGCAGCTCCACACCGGGACGCGTAAAGAACACTGAAGCTTTCTTT
CDR3aa: CASSSTPGRVKNTEAFF
d_gene: NA
v_gene: TRBV5-8
j_gene: TRBJ1-1
abundance: NA

CDR3nt: TGTGCCAGCAGTCACGGACCCAACCTAGGACTAGCGGGAGTTGAGTACGAGCAGTACTTC
CDR3aa: CASSHGPNLGLAGVEYEQYF
d_gene: TRBD2
v_gene: TRBV9
j_gene: TRBJ2-7
abundance: many

CDR3nt: TGTGCCAGCAGCACGTGGGGGATATACGAGCAGTACTTC
CDR3aa: CASSTWGIYEQYF
d_gene: NA
v_gene: TRBV28
j_gene: TRBJ2-7
abundance: many

CDR3nt: TGTGCCAGCAGCCAAGCGGGCTACGAGCAGTACTTC
CDR3aa: CASSQAGYEQYF
d_gene: NA
v_gene: TRBV3-1
j_gene: TRBJ2-7
abundance: many

CDR3nt: TGTGCCATCAGTGATCCCAGCGGGGGGTCGGAGACCCAGTACTTC
CDR3aa: CAISDPSGGSETQYF
d_gene: TRBD2
v_gene: TRBV10-3
j_gene: TRBJ2-5
abundance: many

CDR3nt: TGTGCCAGTAGTATTTCTCATATGCCCTACAATGAGCAGTTCTTC
CDR3aa: CASSISHMPYNEQFF
d_gene: NA
v_gene: TRBV19
j_gene: TRBJ2-1
abundance: NA